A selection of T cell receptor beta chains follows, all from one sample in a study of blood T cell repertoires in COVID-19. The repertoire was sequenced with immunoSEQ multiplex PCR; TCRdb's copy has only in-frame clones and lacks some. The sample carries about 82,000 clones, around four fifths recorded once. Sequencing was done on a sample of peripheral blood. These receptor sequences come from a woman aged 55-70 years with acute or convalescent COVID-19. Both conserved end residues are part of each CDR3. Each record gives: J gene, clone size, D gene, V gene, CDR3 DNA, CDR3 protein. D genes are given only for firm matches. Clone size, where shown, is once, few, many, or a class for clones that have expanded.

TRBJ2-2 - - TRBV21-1 TGTGCCAGCAGCACCATCCTAGCGGCGAACACCGGGGAGCTGTTTTTT CASSTILAANTGELFF
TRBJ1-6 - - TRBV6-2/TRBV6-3 - CASSSSNSPLHF
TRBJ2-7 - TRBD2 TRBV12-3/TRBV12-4 TGTGCCAGCAGTCGCGGGGGGGTACACGAGCAGTACTTC CASSRGGVHEQYF
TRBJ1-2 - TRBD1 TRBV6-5 TGTGCCAGCAGCCTAGGGACAGGGGGGTCCTATGGCTACACCTTC CASSLGTGGSYGYTF
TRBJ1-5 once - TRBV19 TGTGCCAGTAGTATAGAGGTAGCATGGCAGCCCCAGCATTTT CASSIEVAWQPQHF
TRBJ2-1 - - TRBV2 TGTGCCAGCGGAGGAGGGTCTAGCTCCTACAATGAGCAGTTCTTC CASGGGSSSYNEQFF
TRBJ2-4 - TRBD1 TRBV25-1 TGTGCCAGCAGTGAGTTCTACAGGGGGCTCAGGAACATTCAGTACTTC CASSEFYRGLRNIQYF
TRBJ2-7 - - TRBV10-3 TGTGCCATCAGTGAGGGCGGACAGTCCTACGAGCAGTACTTC CAISEGGQSYEQYF
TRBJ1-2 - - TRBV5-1 TGCGCCAGCAGCTTGTCCGGGTCCAGTCGTGGCTACACCTTC CASSLSGSSRGYTF
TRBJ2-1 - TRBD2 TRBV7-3 TGTGCCAGCAGTCGCAGCGGGGGGCAGAACAATGAGCAGTTCTTC CASSRSGGQNNEQFF
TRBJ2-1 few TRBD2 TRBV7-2 TGTGCCAGCAGCTTTAGCGGGGAGTCCTACAATGAGCAGTTCTTC CASSFSGESYNEQFF
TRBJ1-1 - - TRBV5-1 TGCGCCAGCAGCCTAAACCCCGAGCTGTACACTGAAGCTTTCTTT CASSLNPELYTEAFF
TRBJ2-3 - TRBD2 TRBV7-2 TGTGCCAGCAGCTTAGATCTCGGGGGGACAGATACGCAGTATTTT CASSLDLGGTDTQYF
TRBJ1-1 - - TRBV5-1 TGCGCCAGCAGCTTAGGAATTACAGGGAACACTGAAGCTTTCTTT CASSLGITGNTEAFF
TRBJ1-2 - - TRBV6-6 TGTGCCAGCAGTTACTCGCGGACTTCGAGGGGCTACACCTTC CASSYSRTSRGYTF
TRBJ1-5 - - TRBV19 TGTGCCAGTAGTATAGCCAGTAGCAATCAGCCCCAGCATTTT CASSIASSNQPQHF
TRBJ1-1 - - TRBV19 TGTGCCAGTAGACGAGGAGGGTCTACCTTGAACACTGAAGCTTTCTTT CASRRGGSTLNTEAFF
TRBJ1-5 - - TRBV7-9 TGTGCCAGCAGCTTCGGGGACTCCCAGGGTGGTCAGCCCCAGCATTTT CASSFGDSQGGQPQHF
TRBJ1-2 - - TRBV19 TGTGCCAGTAGGCCGAGAGGATATGGCTACACCTTC CASRPRGYGYTF
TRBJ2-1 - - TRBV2 TGTGCCAGCATCAAATCCGGGAGTCCCCCCGATGAGCAGTTCTTC CASIKSGSPPDEQFF
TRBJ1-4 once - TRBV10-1 TGCGCCAGCAGTGAGGGTATCGGGGGACGAGCAACTAATGAAAAACTGTTTTTT CASSEGIGGRATNEKLFF
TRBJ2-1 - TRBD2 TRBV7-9 TGTGCCAGCAGCTTAGGGCCAGCGGGGGGAGACAATGAGCAGTTCTTC CASSLGPAGGDNEQFF
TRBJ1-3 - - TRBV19 TGTGCCAGTAGTGTCCCGGCGGCAGGGTTGGGAAACACCATATATTTT CASSVPAAGLGNTIYF
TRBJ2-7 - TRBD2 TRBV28 TGTGCCAGCAGTTTGGCGGGGACTAGCGGGAGGGTCCAGCAGTACTTC CASSLAGTSGRVQQYF
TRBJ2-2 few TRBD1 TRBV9 TGTGCCAGCAGCGTAGCGCGGGACAGGGCGAACACCGGGGAGCTGTTTTTT CASSVARDRANTGELFF
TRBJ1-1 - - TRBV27 TGTGCCAGCAAATCCTGGGGCCCTGAAGCTTTCTTT CASKSWGPEAFF
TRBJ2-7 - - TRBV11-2 TGTGCCAGTGCAGGGTTATCCTACGAGCAGTACTTC CASAGLSYEQYF
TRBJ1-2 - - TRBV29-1 TGCAGCGTGAGGGGGAGAGGCTATGGCTACACCTTC CSVRGRGYGYTF
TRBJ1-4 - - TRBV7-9 TGTGCCAGCAGCTTAAGTGGAGGCGGAGAAGAAAAACTGTTTTTT CASSLSGGGEEKLFF
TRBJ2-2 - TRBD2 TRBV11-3 TGTGCCAGCAGCTTCCCCGGGCGGGGGGCCGGGGAGCTGTTTTTT CASSFPGRGAGELFF
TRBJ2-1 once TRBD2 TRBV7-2 TGTGCCAGCAGGTACGGACTAGACAATGAGCAGTTCTTC CASRYGLDNEQFF
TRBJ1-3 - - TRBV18 TGTGCCAGCTCACCAACTACAGGGATAACTGGAAACACCATATATTTT CASSPTTGITGNTIYF
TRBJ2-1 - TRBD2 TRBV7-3 TGTGCCAGCAGCTTAGTAGCGGGGGGGCAAGTCGATGAGCAGTTCTTC CASSLVAGGQVDEQFF
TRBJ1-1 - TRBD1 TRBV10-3 TGTGCCATCAGCGGACAGGGAACCTCTGAAGCTTTCTTT CAISGQGTSEAFF
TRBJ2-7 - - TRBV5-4 TGTGCCAGCAGCTTGGGTGCGGTGAGCTCCTACGAGCAGTACTTC CASSLGAVSSYEQYF
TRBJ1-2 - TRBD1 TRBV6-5 TGTGCCAGCAGTTCGTCCCGGGACAGGGTGGGCTACACCTTC CASSSSRDRVGYTF
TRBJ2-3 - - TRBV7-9 TGTGCCAGCAGCTTCGCAGGGGCCACAGATACGCAGTATTTT CASSFAGATDTQYF